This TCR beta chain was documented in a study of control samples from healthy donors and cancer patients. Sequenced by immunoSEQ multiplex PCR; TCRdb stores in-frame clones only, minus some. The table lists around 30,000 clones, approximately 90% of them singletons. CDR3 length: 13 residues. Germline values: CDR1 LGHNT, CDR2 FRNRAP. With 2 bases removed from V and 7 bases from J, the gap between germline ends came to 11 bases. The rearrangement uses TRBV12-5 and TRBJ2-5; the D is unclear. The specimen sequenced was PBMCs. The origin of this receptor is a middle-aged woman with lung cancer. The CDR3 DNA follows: TGTGCTAGTGGTTTGAACACTGCGCGGACCCAGTACTTC. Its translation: CASGLNTARTQYF.